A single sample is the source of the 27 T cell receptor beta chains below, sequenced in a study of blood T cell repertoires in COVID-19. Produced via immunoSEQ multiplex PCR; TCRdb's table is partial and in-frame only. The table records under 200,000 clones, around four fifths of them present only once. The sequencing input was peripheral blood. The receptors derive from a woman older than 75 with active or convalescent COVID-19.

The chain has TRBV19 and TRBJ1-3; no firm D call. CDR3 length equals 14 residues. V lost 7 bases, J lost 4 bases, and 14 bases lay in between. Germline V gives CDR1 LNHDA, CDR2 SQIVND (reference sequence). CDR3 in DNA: TGTGCCAGTATCCCCTTGGGGAGCGGAAACACCATATATTTT. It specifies CASIPLGSGNTIYF. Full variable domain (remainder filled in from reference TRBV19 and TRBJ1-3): DGGITQSPKYLFRKEGQNVTLSCEQNLNHDAMYWYRQDPGQGLRLIYYSQIVNDFQKGDIAEGYSVSREKKESFPLTVTSAQKNPTAFYLCASIPLGSGNTIYFGEGSWLTVV.

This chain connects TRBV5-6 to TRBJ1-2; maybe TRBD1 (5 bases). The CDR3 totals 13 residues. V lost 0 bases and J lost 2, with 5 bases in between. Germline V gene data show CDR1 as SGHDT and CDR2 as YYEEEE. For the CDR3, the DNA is TGTGCCAGCAGCTTGGCAGGGAACTATGGCTACACCTTC. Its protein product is CASSLAGNYGYTF.

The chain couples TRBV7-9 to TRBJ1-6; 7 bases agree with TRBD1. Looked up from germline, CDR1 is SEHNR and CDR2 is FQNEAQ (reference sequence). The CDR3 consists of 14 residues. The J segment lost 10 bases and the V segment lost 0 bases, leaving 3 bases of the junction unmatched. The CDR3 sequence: CASSLARGLSPLHF. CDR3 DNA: TGTGCCAGCAGCTTAGCTAGGGGGCTATCACCCCTCCACTTT.

CDR3 in DNA: TGCGCCAGCAGCCTCCCGGGACAAATGAACACTGAAGCTTTCTTT. Encoded protein: CASSLPGQMNTEAFF. This sequence joins TRBV10-2 and TRBJ1-1, with D tentatively TRBD1 (6 bases). The CDR3 totals 15 residues. The V end lost 6 bases, the J end lost 0 bases, and 14 bases lay between the germline ends. Germline loops: CDR1 WSHSY, CDR2 SAAADI.

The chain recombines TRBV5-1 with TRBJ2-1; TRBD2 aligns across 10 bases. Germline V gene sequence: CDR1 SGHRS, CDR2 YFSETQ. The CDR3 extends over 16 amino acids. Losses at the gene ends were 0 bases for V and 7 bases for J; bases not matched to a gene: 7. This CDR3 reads CASSLVVPSGGNEQFF. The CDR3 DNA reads TGCGCCAGCAGCTTGGTCGTGCCTAGCGGGGGTAATGAGCAGTTCTTC.

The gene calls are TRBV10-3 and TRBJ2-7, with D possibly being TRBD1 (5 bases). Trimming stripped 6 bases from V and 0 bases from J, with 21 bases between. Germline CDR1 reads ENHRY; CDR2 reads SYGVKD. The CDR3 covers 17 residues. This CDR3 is CAISRSPDSLSSYEQYF. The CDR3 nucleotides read TGTGCCATCAGCCGGTCGCCCGACAGTTTATCCTCCTACGAGCAGTACTTC.

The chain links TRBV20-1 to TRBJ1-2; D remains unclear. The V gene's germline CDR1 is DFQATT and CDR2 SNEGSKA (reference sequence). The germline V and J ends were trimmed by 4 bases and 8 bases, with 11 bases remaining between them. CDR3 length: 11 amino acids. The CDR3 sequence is CSAKPSRGYTF. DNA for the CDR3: TGCAGTGCTAAACCTTCGAGGGGCTACACCTTC.

DNA for the CDR3: TGTGCCACCAGTGATACCCCCGGGACAGGGAGCACAGATACGCAGTATTTT. It translates to CATSDTPGTGSTDTQYF. The chain joins TRBV24-1 to TRBJ2-3, with TRBD1 matching over 9 bases. The V segment lost 3 bases and the J segment 0 bases; nucleotides outside the gene matches: 6. The germline gives CDR1 KGHDR, CDR2 SFDVKD. The CDR3 consists of 17 residues.

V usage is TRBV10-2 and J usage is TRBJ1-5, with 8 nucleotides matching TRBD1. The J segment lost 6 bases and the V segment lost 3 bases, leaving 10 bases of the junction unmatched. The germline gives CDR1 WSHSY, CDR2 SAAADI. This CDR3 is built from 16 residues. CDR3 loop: CASSDGQGASGQPQHF. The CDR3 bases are TGCGCCAGCAGTGATGGGCAGGGGGCAAGCGGTCAGCCCCAGCATTTT.

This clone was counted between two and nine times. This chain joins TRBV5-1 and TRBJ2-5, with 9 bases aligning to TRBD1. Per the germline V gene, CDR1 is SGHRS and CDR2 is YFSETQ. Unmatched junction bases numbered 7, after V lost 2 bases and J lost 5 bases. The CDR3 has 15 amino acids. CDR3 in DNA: TGCGCCAGCAGCTTTGGGACAGGGAGTCAGGAGACCCAGTACTTC. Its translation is CASSFGTGSQETQYF. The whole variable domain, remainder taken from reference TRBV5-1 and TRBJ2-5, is KAGVTQTPRYLIKTRGQQVTLSCSPISGHRSVSWYQQTPGQGLQFLFEYFSETQRNKGNFPGRFSGRQFSNSRSEMNVSTLELGDSALYLCASSFGTGSQETQYFGPGTRLLVL.

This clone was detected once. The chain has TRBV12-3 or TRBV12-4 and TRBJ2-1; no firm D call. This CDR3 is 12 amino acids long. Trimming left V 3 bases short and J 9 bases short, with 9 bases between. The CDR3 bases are TGTGCCAGCAGTTTCCCCTTCGGTGAGCAGTTCTTC. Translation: CASSFPFGEQFF.

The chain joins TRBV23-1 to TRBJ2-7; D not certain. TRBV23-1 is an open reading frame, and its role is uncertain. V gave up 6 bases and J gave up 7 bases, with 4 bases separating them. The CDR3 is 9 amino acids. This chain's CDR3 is CASSLEQYF. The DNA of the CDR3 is TGCGCCAGCAGCCTTGAGCAGTACTTC.

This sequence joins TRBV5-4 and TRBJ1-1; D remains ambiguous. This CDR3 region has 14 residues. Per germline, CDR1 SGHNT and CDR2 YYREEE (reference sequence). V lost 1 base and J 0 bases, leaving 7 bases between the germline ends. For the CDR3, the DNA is TGTGCCAGCAGCTTGACAGATCTGAACACTGAAGCTTTCTTT. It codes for CASSLTDLNTEAFF.

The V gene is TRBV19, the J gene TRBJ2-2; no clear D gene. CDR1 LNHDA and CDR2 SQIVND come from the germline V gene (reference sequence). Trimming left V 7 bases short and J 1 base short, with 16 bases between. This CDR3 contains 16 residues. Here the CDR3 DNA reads TGTGCCAGTACGTCCGCTGACTGGAGGAACACCGGGGAGCTGTTTTTT. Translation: CASTSADWRNTGELFF. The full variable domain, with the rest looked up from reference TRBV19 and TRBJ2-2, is DGGITQSPKYLFRKEGQNVTLSCEQNLNHDAMYWYRQDPGQGLRLIYYSQIVNDFQKGDIAEGYSVSREKKESFPLTVTSAQKNPTAFYLCASTSADWRNTGELFFGEGSRLTVL.

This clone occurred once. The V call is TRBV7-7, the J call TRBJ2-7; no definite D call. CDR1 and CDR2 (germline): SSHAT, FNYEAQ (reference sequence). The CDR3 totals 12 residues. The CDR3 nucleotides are TGTGCTGAGTTACCCCCCCCCTACGAGCAGTACTTC. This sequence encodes CAELPPPYEQYF.

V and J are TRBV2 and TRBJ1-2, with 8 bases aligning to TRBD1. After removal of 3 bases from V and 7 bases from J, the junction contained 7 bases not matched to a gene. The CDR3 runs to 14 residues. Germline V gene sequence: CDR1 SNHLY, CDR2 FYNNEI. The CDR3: CASSERTGRGGYTF. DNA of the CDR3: TGTGCCAGCAGTGAGAGGACAGGGCGGGGTGGCTACACCTTC.

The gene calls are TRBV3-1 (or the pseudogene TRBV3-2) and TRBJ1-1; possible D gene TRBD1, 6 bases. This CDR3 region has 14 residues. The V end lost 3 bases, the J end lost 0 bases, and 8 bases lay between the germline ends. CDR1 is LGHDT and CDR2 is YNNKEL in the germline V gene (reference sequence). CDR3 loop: CASSQGQLNTEAFF. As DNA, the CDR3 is TGTGCCAGCAGCCAGGGACAACTGAACACTGAAGCTTTCTTT.

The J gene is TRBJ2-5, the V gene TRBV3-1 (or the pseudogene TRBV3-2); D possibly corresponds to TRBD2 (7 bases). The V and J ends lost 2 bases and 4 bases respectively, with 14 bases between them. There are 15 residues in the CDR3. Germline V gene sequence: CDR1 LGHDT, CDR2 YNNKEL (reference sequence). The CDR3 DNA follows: TGTGCCAGCAGCCAAAGGGGGGGCGGGGTAGAGACCCAGTACTTC. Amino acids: CASSQRGGGVETQYF.

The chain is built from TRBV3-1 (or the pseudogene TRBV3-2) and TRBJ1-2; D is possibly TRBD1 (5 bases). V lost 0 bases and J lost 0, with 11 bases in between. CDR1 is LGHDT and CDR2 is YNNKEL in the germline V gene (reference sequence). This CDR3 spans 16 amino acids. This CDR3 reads CASSQDMGLANYGYTF. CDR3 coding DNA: TGTGCCAGCAGCCAAGACATGGGGCTAGCTAACTATGGCTACACCTTC.

The CDR3 loop reads CASSLGQGFSGNTIYF. The CDR3 coding sequence is TGCGCCAGCAGCTTGGGCCAGGGGTTCTCTGGAAACACCATATATTTT. This chain connects TRBV5-1 to TRBJ1-3; tentatively, D is TRBD1 (6 bases). Trimming removed 0 bases from V and 0 bases from J, with 10 bases in between. The CDR3 spans 16 residues. CDR1 is SGHRS and CDR2 is YFSETQ in the germline V gene.

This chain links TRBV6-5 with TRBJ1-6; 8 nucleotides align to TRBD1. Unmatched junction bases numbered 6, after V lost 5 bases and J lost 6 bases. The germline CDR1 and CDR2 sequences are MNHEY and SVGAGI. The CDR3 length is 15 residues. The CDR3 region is CASSRTGTLNSPLHF. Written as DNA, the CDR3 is TGTGCCAGCAGTCGGACAGGGACCCTTAATTCACCCCTCCACTTT.

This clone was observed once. CDR3 bases: TGTGCCAGCAGCCGGGGGACAGGCACAGATACGCAGTATTTT. Translation: CASSRGTGTDTQYF. The chain has TRBV7-2 and TRBJ2-3, with a tentative D call TRBD1 (7 bases). The CDR3 consists of 14 residues. Germline V CDR1 and CDR2: SGHTA, FQGNSA. With 5 bases removed from V and 1 base from J, the gap between germline ends came to 10 bases.

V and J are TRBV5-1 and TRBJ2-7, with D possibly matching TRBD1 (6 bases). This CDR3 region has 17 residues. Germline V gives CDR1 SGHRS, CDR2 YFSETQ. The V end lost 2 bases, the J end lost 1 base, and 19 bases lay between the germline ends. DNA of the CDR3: TGCGCCAGCAGCTTTCGCGCGCAAGGGACACGTTCCTACGAGCAGTACTTC. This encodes CASSFRAQGTRSYEQYF.

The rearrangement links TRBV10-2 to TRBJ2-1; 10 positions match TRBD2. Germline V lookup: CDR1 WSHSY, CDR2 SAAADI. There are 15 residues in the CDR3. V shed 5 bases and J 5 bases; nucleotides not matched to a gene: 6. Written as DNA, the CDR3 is TGCGCCAGCAGTAAAAGCGGGGGGGATAACAATGAGCAGTTCTTC. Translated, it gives CASSKSGGDNNEQFF.

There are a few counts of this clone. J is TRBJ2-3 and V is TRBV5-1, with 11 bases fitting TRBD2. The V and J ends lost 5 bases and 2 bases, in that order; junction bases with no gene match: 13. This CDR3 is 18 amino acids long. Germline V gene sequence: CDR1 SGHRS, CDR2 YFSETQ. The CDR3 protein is CASSVGGRGLAATDTQYF. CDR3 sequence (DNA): TGCGCCAGCAGTGTTGGGGGCAGGGGACTAGCGGCCACAGATACGCAGTATTTT.

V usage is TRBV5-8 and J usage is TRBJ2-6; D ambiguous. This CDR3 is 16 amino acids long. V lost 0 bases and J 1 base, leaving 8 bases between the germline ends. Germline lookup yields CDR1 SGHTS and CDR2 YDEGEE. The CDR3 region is CASSLGRVSGANVLTF. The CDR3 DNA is TGTGCCAGCAGCTTGGGACGGGTGTCTGGGGCCAACGTCCTGACTTTC.

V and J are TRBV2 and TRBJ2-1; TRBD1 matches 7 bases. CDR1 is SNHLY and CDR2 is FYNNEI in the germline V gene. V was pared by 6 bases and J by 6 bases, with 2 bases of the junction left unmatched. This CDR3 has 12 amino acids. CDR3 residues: CASRGQSNEQFF. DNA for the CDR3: TGTGCCAGCAGGGGACAGAGCAATGAGCAGTTCTTC.